This T cell receptor beta chain emerged from a study of response to subunit inactivated influenza vaccine. Notes on the study in general: The study's authors posited that every seasonal influenza vaccination enlists few new T cells.

The length of the CDR3 is 14 residues. The V end was cut by 7 bases, the J end by 0 bases, with 16 bases between. Germline V gene data show CDR1 as DFQATT and CDR2 as SNEGSKA (reference sequence). Only a few counts were recorded for this clonotype. The antigen is unknown. TCRdb itself ran the RT-PCR reads through MiXCR, one entry per CDR3 protein. The sample records about 700,000 distinct CDR3 sequences, around 15% being singletons. The sequence was obtained from a man aged 50-59 years who received an inactivated influenza vaccine. The genes are TRBV20-1 and TRBJ2-7; perhaps D is TRBD1 or TRBD2 (5 bases each). The material was PBMCs from blood, obtained 14 days before vaccination. The CDR3 sequence is CSVAPGTFSYEQYF. CDR3 nucleotide sequence: TGCAGTGTTGCCCCCGGGACGTTCTCCTACGAGCAGTACTTC.